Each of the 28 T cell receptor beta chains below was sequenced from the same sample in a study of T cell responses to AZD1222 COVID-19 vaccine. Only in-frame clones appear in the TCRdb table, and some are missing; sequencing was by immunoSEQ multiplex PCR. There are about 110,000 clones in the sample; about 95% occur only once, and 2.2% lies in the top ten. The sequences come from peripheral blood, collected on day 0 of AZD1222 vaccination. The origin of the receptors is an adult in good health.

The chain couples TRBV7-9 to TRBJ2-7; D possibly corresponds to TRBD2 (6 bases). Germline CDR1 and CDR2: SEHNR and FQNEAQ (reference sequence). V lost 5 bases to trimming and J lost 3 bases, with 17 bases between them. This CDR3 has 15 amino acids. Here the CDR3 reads CASSPGRAGLYEQYF. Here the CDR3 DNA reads TGTGCCAGCAGCCCCGGAAGGGCGGGGCTCTACGAGCAGTACTTC. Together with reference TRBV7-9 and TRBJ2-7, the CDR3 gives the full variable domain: DTGVSQNPRHKITKRGQNVTFRCDPISEHNRLYWYRQTLGQGPEFLTYFQNEAQLEKSRLLSDRFSAERPKGSFSTLEIQRTEQGDSAMYLCASSPGRAGLYEQYFGPGTRLTVT.

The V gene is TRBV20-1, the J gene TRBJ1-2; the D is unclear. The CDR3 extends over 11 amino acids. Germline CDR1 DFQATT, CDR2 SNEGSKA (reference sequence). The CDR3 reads CSPLAWRGYTF. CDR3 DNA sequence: TGCAGCCCGCTAGCATGGCGTGGCTACACCTTC.

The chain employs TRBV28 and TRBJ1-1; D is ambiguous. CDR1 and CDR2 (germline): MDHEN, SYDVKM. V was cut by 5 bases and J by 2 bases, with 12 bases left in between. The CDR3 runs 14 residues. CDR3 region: CASSRTGFNTEAFF. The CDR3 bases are TGTGCCAGCAGTCGGACGGGCTTTAACACTGAAGCTTTCTTT.

This chain's CDR3 is CASSFEQNYGYTF. The CDR3 nucleotides are TGTGCCAGCAGTTTCGAGCAGAACTATGGCTACACCTTC. V gene TRBV6-6 combines with J gene TRBJ1-2; no clear D. Germline CDR1 reads MNHNY; CDR2 reads SVGAGI (reference sequence). The CDR3 spans 13 residues. V was pared by 4 bases and J by 2 bases, with 8 bases between.

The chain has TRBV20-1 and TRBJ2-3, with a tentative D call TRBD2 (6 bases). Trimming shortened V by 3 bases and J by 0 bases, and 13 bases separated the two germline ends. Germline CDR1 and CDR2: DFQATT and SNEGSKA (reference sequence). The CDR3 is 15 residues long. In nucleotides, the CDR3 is TGCAGTGCTAGTGGAACTAGCCCTAGCACAGATACGCAGTATTTT. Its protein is CSASGTSPSTDTQYF.

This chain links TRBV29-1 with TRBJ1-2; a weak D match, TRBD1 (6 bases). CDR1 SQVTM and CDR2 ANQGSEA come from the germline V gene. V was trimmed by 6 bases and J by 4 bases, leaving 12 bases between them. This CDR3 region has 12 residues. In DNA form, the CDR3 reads TGCAGCGTACCCAGGGGCGGCTATGGCTACACCTTC. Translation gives CSVPRGGYGYTF.

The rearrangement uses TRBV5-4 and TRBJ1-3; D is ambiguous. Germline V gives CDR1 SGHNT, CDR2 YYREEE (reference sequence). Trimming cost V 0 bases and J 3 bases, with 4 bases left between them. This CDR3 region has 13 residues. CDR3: CASSLDSGNTIYF. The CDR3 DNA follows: TGTGCCAGCAGCTTGGACAGTGGAAACACCATATATTTT.

CDR3: CASSFGGASPLHF. The CDR3 nucleotides read TGCGCCAGCAGCTTCGGGGGCGCTTCACCCCTCCACTTT. The chain links TRBV5-1 to TRBJ1-6; tentative D call: TRBD1 (6 bases). Germline CDR1 reads SGHRS; CDR2 reads YFSETQ. The CDR3 runs to 13 residues. Deletions cut 2 bases from V and 9 bases from J, with 9 bases between. The variable domain in full, with the rest retrieved from reference TRBV5-1 and TRBJ1-6, is KAGVTQTPRYLIKTRGQQVTLSCSPISGHRSVSWYQQTPGQGLQFLFEYFSETQRNKGNFPGRFSGRQFSNSRSEMNVSTLELGDSALYLCASSFGGASPLHFGNGTRLTVT.

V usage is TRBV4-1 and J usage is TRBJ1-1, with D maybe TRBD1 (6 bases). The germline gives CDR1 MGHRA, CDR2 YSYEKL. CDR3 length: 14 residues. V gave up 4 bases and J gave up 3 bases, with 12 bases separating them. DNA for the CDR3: TGCGCCAGCAGCCCCTGGACAGAAGACACTGAAGCTTTCTTT. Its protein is CASSPWTEDTEAFF.

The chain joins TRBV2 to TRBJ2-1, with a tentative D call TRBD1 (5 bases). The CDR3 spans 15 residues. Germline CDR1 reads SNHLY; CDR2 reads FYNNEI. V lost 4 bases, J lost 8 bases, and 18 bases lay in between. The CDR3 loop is CASSVFQGSDDEQFF. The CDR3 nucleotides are TGTGCCAGCAGTGTCTTTCAGGGTTCCGACGATGAGCAGTTCTTC.

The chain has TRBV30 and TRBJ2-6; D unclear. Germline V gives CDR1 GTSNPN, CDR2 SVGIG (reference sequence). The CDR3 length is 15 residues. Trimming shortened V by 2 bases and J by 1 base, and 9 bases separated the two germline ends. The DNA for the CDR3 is TGTGCCTGGAGTCCACAGTTATCTGGGGCCAACGTCCTGACTTTC. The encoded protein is CAWSPQLSGANVLTF.

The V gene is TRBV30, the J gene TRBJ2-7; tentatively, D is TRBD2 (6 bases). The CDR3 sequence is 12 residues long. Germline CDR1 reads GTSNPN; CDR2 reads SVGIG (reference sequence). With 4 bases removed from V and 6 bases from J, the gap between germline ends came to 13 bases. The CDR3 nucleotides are TGTGCCTGGATCGGGGGAAGGGGCGAGCAGTACTTC. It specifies CAWIGGRGEQYF.

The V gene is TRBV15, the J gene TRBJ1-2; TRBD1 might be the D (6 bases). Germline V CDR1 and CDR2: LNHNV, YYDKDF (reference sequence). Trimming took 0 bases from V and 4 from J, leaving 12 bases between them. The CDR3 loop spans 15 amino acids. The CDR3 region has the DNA TGTGCCACCAGCAGAGAGTACAGGGAAGGCTATGGCTACACCTTC. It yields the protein CATSREYREGYGYTF.

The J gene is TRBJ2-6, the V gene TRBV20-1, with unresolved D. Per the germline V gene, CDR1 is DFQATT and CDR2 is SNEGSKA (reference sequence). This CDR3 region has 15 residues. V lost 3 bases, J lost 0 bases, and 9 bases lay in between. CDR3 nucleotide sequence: TGCAGTGCTAGTGACACCAACTCTGGGGCCAACGTCCTGACTTTC. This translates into CSASDTNSGANVLTF.

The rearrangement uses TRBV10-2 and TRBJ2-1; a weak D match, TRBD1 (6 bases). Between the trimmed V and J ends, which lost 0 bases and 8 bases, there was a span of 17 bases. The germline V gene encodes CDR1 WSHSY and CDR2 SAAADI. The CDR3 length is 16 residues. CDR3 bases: TGCGCCAGCAGTGAGTCGGCGGTGACAGGATTTGATGAGCAGTTCTTC. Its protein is CASSESAVTGFDEQFF.

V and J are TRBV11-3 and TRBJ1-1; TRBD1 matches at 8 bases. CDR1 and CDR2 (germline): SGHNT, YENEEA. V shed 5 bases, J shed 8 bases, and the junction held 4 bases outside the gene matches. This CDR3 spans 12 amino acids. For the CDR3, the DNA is TGTGCCAGCAGCCCACGACAGGGGGAAGCTTTCTTT. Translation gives CASSPRQGEAFF.

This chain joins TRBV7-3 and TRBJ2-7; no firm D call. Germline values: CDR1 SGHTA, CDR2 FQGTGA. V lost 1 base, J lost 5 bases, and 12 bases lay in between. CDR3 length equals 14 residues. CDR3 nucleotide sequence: TGTGCCAGCAGCTTAAAGGCCGGGTTGGACGAGCAGTACTTC. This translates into CASSLKAGLDEQYF.

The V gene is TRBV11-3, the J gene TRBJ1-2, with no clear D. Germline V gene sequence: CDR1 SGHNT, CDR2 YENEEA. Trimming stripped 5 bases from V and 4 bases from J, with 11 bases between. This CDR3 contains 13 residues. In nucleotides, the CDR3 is TGTGCCAGCAGCCAACAGACCGGCTATGGCTACACCTTC. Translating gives CASSQQTGYGYTF.

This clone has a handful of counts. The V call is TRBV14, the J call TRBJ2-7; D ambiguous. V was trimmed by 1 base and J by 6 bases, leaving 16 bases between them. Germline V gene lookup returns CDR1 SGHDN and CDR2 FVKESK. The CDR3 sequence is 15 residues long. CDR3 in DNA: TGTGCCAGCAGCCAAGGTCAGGCACGGGTTAGCGAGCAGTACTTC. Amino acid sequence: CASSQGQARVSEQYF.

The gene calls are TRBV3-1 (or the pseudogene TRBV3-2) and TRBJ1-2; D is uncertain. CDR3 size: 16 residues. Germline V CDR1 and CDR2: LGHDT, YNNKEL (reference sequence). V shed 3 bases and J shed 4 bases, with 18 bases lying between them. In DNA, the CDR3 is TGTGCCAGCAGCCAGGAATCGACCCCCACTAGCTATGGCTACACCTTC. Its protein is CASSQESTPTSYGYTF.

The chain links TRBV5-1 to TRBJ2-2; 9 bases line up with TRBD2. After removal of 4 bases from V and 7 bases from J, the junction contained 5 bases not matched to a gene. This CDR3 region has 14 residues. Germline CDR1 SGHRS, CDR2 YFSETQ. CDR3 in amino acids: CASSVSGGNGELFF. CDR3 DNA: TGCGCCAGCAGCGTTAGCGGGGGTAACGGGGAGCTGTTTTTT.

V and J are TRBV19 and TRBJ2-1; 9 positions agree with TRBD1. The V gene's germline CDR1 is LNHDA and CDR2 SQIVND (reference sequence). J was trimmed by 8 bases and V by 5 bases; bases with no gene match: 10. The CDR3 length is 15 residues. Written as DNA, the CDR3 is TGTGCCAGTAGTTTACCGGGACAGGGTTCTCATGAGCAGTTCTTC. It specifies CASSLPGQGSHEQFF.

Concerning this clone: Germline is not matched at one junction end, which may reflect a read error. Here the CDR3 reads CAWSSRTGKSTF. The CDR3 nucleotides are TGTGCCTGGAGTTCTCGGACAGGGAAGTCTACCTTT. J is TRBJ1-6 and V is TRBV30; 8 bases map to TRBD1. The CDR3 runs to 12 residues. Germline V gene sequence: CDR1 GTSNPN, CDR2 SVGIG (reference sequence).

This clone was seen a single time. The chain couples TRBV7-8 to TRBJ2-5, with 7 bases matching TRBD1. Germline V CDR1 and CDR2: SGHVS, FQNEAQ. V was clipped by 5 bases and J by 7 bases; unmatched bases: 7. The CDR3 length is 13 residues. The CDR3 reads CASSDTGVGTQYF. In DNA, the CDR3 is TGTGCCAGCAGCGACACAGGGGTGGGGACCCAGTACTTC.

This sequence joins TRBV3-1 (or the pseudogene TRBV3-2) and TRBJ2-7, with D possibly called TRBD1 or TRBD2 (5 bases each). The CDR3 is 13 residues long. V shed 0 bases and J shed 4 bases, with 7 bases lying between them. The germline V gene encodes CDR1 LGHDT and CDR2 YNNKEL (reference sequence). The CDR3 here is CASSQEWGYEQYF. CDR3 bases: TGTGCCAGCAGCCAAGAATGGGGGTACGAGCAGTACTTC.

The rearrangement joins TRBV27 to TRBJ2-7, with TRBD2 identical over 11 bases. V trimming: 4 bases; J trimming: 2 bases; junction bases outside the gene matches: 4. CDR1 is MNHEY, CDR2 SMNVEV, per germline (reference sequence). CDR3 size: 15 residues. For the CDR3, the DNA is TGTGCCAGCAGTTCGACTAGCGGGGCCGCCTACGAGCAGTACTTC. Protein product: CASSSTSGAAYEQYF.

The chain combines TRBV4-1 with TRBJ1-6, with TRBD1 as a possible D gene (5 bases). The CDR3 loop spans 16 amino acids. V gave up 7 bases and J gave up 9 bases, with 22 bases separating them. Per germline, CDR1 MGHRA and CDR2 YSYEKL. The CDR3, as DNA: TGCGCCAGCACACAAGGAGTATTCGGGGGAGGTTCACCCCTCCACTTT. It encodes CASTQGVFGGGSPLHF.

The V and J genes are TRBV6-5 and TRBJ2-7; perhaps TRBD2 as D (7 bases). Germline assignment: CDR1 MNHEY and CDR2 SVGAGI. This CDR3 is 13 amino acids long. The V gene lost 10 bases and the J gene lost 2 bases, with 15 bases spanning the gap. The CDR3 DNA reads TGTGCCACGAGGGGGGGGGCCCCCTACGAGCAGTACTTC. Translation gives CATRGGAPYEQYF.